This TCR beta chain emerged from a study of T-cell reconstitution after alpha-beta-depleted transplantation in children. Preparation of the TCRbeta library used unique molecular identifiers. In TCRdb, the PCR reads were re-called with MiXCR into one record per CDR3 protein. Of about 91,000 distinct CDR3 sequences listed, approximately 9.2% are singletons. The CDR3 sequence is 17 residues long. The V and J ends lost 3 bases and 4 bases, in that order; junction bases with no gene match: 8. Germline CDR1 reads SGHRS; CDR2 reads YFSETQ. This clonotype was recorded at least ten times. The chain joins TRBV5-1 to TRBJ2-3, with 13 bases lining up with TRBD2. This specimen consisted of PBMCs from the stem cell graft donor, obtained from the stem cell graft. The TCR was taken from a human donor who donated a stem cell graft to a child with congenital amegakaryocytic thrombocytopenia. In nucleotides, the CDR3 is TGCGCCAGCAGCTCCTTTGGGACTAGCGGGATCGCAGATACGCAGTATTTT. Translation gives CASSSFGTSGIADTQYF.